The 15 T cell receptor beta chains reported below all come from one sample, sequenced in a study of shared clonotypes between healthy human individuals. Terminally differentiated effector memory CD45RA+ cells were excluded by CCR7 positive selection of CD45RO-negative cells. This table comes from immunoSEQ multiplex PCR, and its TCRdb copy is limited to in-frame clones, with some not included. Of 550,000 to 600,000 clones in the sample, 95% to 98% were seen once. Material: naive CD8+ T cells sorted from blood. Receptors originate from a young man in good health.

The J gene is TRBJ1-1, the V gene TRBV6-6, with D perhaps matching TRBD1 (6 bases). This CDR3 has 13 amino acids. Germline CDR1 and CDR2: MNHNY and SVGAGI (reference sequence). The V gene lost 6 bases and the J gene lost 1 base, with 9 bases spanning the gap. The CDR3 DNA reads TGTGCCAGCAGCGGGACACCGAACACTGAAGCTTTCTTT. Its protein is CASSGTPNTEAFF.

CDR3 residues: CSVGLGQRAYEQYF. The DNA for the CDR3 is TGCAGCGTTGGACTGGGCCAGCGGGCCTACGAGCAGTACTTC. V is TRBV29-1 and J is TRBJ2-7; possibly TRBD2 for D (6 bases). The CDR3 runs 14 residues. Germline CDR1 SQVTM, CDR2 ANQGSEA. V lost 4 bases and J lost 2, with 15 bases in between.

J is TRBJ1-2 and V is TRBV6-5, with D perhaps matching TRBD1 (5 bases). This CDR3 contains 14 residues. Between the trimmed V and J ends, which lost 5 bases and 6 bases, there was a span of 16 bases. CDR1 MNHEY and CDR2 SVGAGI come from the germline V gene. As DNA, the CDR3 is TGTGCCAGCAGTGCAGGGTTGGTCTGGGATGGCTACACCTTC. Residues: CASSAGLVWDGYTF.

CDR3 region: CASGRLAGKNTGELFF. The CDR3 bases are TGTGCCAGCGGTCGGCTAGCGGGAAAGAACACCGGGGAGCTGTTTTTT. This chain connects TRBV27 to TRBJ2-2; TRBD2 matches 9 bases. With 8 bases clipped from V and 1 base from J, the junction kept 8 bases outside the gene matches. Per the germline V gene, CDR1 is MNHEY and CDR2 is SMNVEV (reference sequence). The CDR3 sequence is 16 residues long.

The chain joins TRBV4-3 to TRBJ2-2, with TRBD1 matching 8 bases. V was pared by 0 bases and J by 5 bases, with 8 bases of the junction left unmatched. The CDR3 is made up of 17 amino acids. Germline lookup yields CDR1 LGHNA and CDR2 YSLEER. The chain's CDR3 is CASSQESAGGGTGELFF. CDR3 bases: TGCGCCAGCAGCCAAGAATCTGCAGGGGGCGGGACCGGGGAGCTGTTTTTT.

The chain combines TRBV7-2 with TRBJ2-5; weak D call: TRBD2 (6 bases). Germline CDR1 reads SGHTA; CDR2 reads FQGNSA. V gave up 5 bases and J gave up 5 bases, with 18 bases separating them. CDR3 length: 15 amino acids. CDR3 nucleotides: TGTGCCAGCAGCCCGCGGGACCGGGTGGGGGAGACCCAGTACTTC. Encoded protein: CASSPRDRVGETQYF.

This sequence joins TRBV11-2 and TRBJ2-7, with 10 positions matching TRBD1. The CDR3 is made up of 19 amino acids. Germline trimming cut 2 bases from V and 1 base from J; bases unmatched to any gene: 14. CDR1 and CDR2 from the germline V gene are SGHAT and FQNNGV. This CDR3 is CASSLNRDRGDVLSYEQYF. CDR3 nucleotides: TGTGCCAGCAGCTTAAATCGGGACAGGGGCGACGTCTTGTCCTACGAGCAGTACTTC.

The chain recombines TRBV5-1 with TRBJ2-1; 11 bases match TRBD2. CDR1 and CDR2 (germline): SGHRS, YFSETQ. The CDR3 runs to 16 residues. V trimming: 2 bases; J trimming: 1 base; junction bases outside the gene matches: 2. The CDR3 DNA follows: TGCGCCAGCAGCTTTACTAGCGGGAGTTCCTACAATGAGCAGTTCTTC. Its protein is CASSFTSGSSYNEQFF. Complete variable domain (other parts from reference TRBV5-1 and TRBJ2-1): KAGVTQTPRYLIKTRGQQVTLSCSPISGHRSVSWYQQTPGQGLQFLFEYFSETQRNKGNFPGRFSGRQFSNSRSEMNVSTLELGDSALYLCASSFTSGSSYNEQFFGPGTRLTVL.

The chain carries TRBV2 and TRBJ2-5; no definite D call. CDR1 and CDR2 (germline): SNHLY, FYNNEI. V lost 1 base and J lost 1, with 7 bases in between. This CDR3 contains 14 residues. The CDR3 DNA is TGTGCCAGCAGTGAAGGACCTTCCCAAGAGACCCAGTACTTC. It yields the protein CASSEGPSQETQYF.

CDR3 coding DNA: TGTGCCACCAGCGATTGGACCATTTCTCGGACAGATACGCAGTATTTT. It is translated as CATSDWTISRTDTQYF. The chain recombines TRBV15 with TRBJ2-3, with D uncertain. Trimming removed 5 bases from V and 3 bases from J, with 18 bases in between. The CDR3 is made up of 16 amino acids. Looked up from germline, CDR1 is LNHNV and CDR2 is YYDKDF (reference sequence).

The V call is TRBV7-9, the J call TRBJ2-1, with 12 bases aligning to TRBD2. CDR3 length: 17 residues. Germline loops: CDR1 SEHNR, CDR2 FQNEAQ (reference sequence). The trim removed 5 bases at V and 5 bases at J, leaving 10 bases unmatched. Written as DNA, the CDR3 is TGTGCCAGCAGCCCAACAGACCGACTAGCGGGAGACAATGAGCAGTTCTTC. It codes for CASSPTDRLAGDNEQFF.

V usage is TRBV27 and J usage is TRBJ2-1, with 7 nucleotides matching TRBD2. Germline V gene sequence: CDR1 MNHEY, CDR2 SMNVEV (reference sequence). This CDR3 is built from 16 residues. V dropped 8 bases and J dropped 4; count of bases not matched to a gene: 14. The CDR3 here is CASGIGVGGLYNEQFF. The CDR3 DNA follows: TGTGCCAGCGGGATTGGTGTGGGGGGGTTATACAATGAGCAGTTCTTC.

CDR3 region: CASSLGKGSGELFF. The CDR3 DNA follows: TGTGCCAGCAGCTTAGGCAAGGGGTCCGGGGAGCTGTTTTTT. The chain has TRBV13 and TRBJ2-2, with D perhaps TRBD1 (5 bases). Per germline, CDR1 PRHDT and CDR2 FYEKMQ (reference sequence). Trimming stripped 0 bases from V and 6 bases from J, with 8 bases between. This CDR3 is built from 14 residues.

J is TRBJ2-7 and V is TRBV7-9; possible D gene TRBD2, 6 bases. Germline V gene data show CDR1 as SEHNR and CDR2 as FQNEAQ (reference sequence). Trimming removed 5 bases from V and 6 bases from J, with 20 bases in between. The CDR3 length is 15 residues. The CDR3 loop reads CASSGKTTPRGEQYF. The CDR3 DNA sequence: TGTGCCAGCAGCGGGAAGACTACCCCGCGGGGCGAGCAGTACTTC.

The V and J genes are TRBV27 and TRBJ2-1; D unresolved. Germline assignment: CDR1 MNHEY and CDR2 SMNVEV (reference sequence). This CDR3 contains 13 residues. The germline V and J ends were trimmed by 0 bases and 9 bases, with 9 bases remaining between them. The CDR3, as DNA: TGTGCCAGCAGTTTATCAGGTCTGGGTGAGCAGTTCTTC. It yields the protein CASSLSGLGEQFF.